This passage covers 8 T cell receptor beta chains from one sample sequenced in a study of vaccination effects on CD4 cells after COVID-19. Measured with immunoSEQ multiplex PCR; TCRdb has only the in-frame clones, and not every one. The table includes tens of thousands of clones, about 74% detected once. Sequencing followed a ViraFEST assay step that expanded antigen-specific CD4+ T cells with viral peptide pools. CD4+ T cell isolation took place after 10 days of culture. The vaccine given was either BNT162b2 or mRNA-1273, in two doses. Their antigen targets remain unknown. The sample consisted of CD4+ T cells from PBMCs cultured with HCoV-229E spike peptides, taken after COVID-19 vaccination. The origin of the receptors is a human donor who received a COVID-19 vaccine.

This sequence joins TRBV14 and TRBJ1-6; D is perhaps TRBD1 (6 bases). The CDR3 is 12 amino acids. The V end lost 4 bases, the J end lost 10 bases, and 8 bases lay between the germline ends. CDR1 and CDR2 (germline): SGHDN, FVKESK. The CDR3 nucleotides read TGTGCCAGCAGCCGAGGGGGGTCACCCCTCCACTTT. Amino acids: CASSRGGSPLHF.

The chain joins TRBV28 to TRBJ1-1; D may be TRBD1 (6 bases). The CDR3 is made up of 13 amino acids. CDR1 MDHEN and CDR2 SYDVKM come from the germline V gene. V shed 7 bases and J shed 2 bases, with 11 bases lying between them. The CDR3 bases are TGTGCCAGCATAAACAGGGTTAACACTGAAGCTTTCTTT. Protein sequence: CASINRVNTEAFF.

The chain carries TRBV10-3 and TRBJ2-2; 9 nucleotides line up with TRBD1. Trimming removed 10 bases from V and 3 bases from J; junction bases left unmatched: 6. This CDR3 spans 14 amino acids. Per the germline V gene, CDR1 is ENHRY and CDR2 is SYGVKD. The CDR3 sequence is CASRQGVDTGELFF. CDR3 nucleotide sequence: TGTGCCAGCCGACAGGGGGTTGACACCGGGGAGCTGTTTTTT.

J is TRBJ2-6 and V is TRBV28, with 8 positions matching TRBD1. Germline trimming cut 2 bases from V and 1 base from J; bases unmatched to any gene: 1. The CDR3 sequence is 16 residues long. The germline V gene encodes CDR1 MDHEN and CDR2 SYDVKM. CDR3: CASSLRQGSGANVLTF. Written as DNA, the CDR3 is TGTGCCAGCAGTTTACGACAGGGGTCTGGGGCCAACGTCCTGACTTTC.

This clone was seen a few times. The genes are TRBV2 and TRBJ2-4, with D unclear. The CDR3 runs 14 residues. The germline V gene has CDR1 SNHLY and CDR2 FYNNEI. Deletions cut 6 bases from V and 1 base from J, with 10 bases between. The CDR3 nucleotides are TGTGCCAGCAGCCTCTCCTCGGCCAAAAACATTCAGTACTTC. It is translated as CASSLSSAKNIQYF.

In DNA, the CDR3 is TGTGCCAGCAGGACCGGGACACGGGGCTACACCTTC. Encoded protein: CASRTGTRGYTF. The J gene is TRBJ1-2, the V gene TRBV28, with TRBD1 as a possible D gene (6 bases). The germline V gene encodes CDR1 MDHEN and CDR2 SYDVKM. CDR3 length equals 12 residues. Trimming removed 6 bases at V and 8 bases at J, with 13 bases between.

The J gene is TRBJ2-3, the V gene TRBV10-1; D tentatively fits TRBD1 or TRBD2 (5 bases each). Per the germline V gene, CDR1 is WNHNN and CDR2 is SYGVQD (reference sequence). Trimming removed 2 bases at V and 2 bases at J, with 14 bases between. This CDR3 region has 16 residues. CDR3 nucleotide sequence: TGCGCCAGCAGTGAGAGTCCAGGGAGAGTCACAGATACGCAGTATTTT. This gives the protein CASSESPGRVTDTQYF.

This clone was seen only a few times. The CDR3 nucleotides are TGCAGCGTTGCTCAGGGGGCTAGGTCTGAAGCTTTCTTT. Translating it yields CSVAQGARSEAFF. The V call is TRBV29-1, the J call TRBJ1-1; 8 nucleotides agree with TRBD1. The germline gives CDR1 SQVTM, CDR2 ANQGSEA. V shed 4 bases, J shed 6 bases, and the junction held 7 bases outside the gene matches. The CDR3 consists of 13 residues.